These T cell receptor beta chains were read from a single sample in a study of T cell responses to AZD1222 COVID-19 vaccine. TCRdb's copy holds only in-frame clones and misses some; the assay was immunoSEQ multiplex PCR. This table holds some 140,000 clones, around 93% found once. The starting material was peripheral blood, obtained on day 0 of AZD1222 vaccination. All receptors come from an adult in good health. Both conserved end residues are part of each CDR3. A D gene is named only where the DNA matches it firmly. Expanded clones get a size class; other rows say once, few or many, or leave the size out.

TRBV5-1	TRBJ1-4	TRBD1	once	CASSLGQGVTNEKLFF	TGCGCCAGCAGCTTAGGACAGGGAGTAACTAATGAAAAACTGTTTTTT
TRBV27	TRBJ2-1	.	.	CASSLFPGAGGNEQFF	TGTGCCAGCAGTTTATTTCCCGGGGCCGGCGGGAATGAGCAGTTCTTC
TRBV2	TRBJ1-2	.	.	CAIQETYGYTF	TGTGCCATACAGGAGACCTATGGCTACACCTTC
TRBV9	TRBJ1-6	.	few	CASSASSNSISSPLHF	TGTGCCAGCAGCGCCTCAAGTAATTCTATATCTTCACCCCTCCACTTT
TRBV18	TRBJ2-3	TRBD2	.	CASSPNAGGLDTQYF	TGTGCCAGCTCACCTAATGCGGGAGGATTAGATACGCAGTATTTT
TRBV27	TRBJ1-1	.	.	CASSLALNTEAFF	TGTGCCAGCAGTTTAGCCCTGAACACTGAAGCTTTCTTT
TRBV6-2/TRBV6-3	TRBJ2-2	.	.	CASSYSGQTGELFF	TGTGCCAGCAGTTATTCGGGGCAAACCGGGGAGCTGTTTTTT
TRBV25-1	TRBJ1-2	TRBD1	.	CASSGQDRLYGYTF	TGTGCCAGCAGTGGCCAGGACAGGCTCTATGGCTACACCTTC
TRBV2	TRBJ1-5	.	.	CASRAGTASNQPQHF	TGTGCCAGCAGAGCCGGGACGGCGAGCAATCAGCCCCAGCATTTT
TRBV27	TRBJ1-6	.	.	CASSLSSIYNSPLHF	TGTGCCAGCAGTTTATCGAGCATATATAATTCACCCCTCCACTTT
TRBV6-5	TRBJ2-7	.	few	CASSRPGGLTYEQYF	TGTGCCAGCAGCCGCCCCGGCGGCCTAACCTACGAGCAGTACTTC